This T cell receptor (beta chain) derives from a study of blood T cell repertoires in COVID-19 (dated by TCRdb to about 2020). The study in broad terms: Collaborator samples came from the United States, Italy and Spain and covered acute and convalescent phases of COVID-19. The material from the prospective study consisted of cDNA or gDNA derived from T cells, B-cell-depleted T cells, or PBMCs. The dataset comprised deeply sampled blood TCRbeta repertoires from subjects exposed to, actively infected with, or recovered from COVID-19. The repertoires were released in a freely available public database meant as a resource for research on the immune response to SARS-CoV-2. Samples came from the ongoing ImmuneRACE study (first 160 participants) plus 1,254 subjects from 6 global collaborators. Sample metadata almost always included a de-identified subject ID, COVID-19 status, age in years and sex. Where available, HLA class I and class II types were taken from metadata supplied by the sample provider and were not determined by assay-based typing.

The immunoSEQ Assay, a bias-controlled multiplex PCR, was used to amplify TCRbeta CDR3 regions from genomic DNA. The authors' analysis ran thus. The number of nucleated cells in each sample was estimated from the amplification of reference gene primers within the assay. To quantify the absolute abundance of each unique TCRbeta CDR3 rearrangement, sequence reads were collapsed and filtered. For each sample, productive Simpson clonality was calculated by taking the square root of Simpson's diversity index across productive rearrangements. Imported from immuneACCESS, the table was reduced by TCRdb to in-frame sequences with V and J called. These copies leave out some clones; in studies compared against another copy, an unresolved V gene accounts for under half, and the cause of the remainder is not known. That table furnishes V, J and clone size, whereas the DNA furnished D and trimming. Recorded for this sample are 300,000 to 350,000 clones; more than 70% of them occurred a single time. Together, the top ten hold 1.5% to 2% of the sample.

Results and caveats for the whole study, not just this receptor: How much clinical and demographic metadata was included differed by source and by participant, and the metadata was provided uncurated.

Note on this clone: It lacks a known antigen. No much larger clone exists at a distance of one base, and base qualities are not known.

CDR1 and CDR2 are read off the germline V gene as SGDLS and YYNGEE. The germline ends are 12 bases apart after V is trimmed by 0 bases and J by 6 bases. The CDR3, cysteine through phenylalanine, is 15 amino acids long. Of all the DNA, just the CDR3 is kept, 45 bases in frame from base 1. In Seattle, one collaborating source enrolled patients while the infection was active and tracked those patients longitudinally over the course of disease. Whole blood was collected in K2EDTA tubes by collaborating institutions according to the institutions' own protocols. For TCRbeta analysis, collaborator samples were shipped as frozen whole blood, as isolated PBMCs, or as DNA extracted from either sample type.

Material for sequencing was peripheral blood. This clonotype was sampled from a woman aged 30 to 39 with COVID-19, enrolled during active disease. The V and J genes are TRBV9 and TRBJ1-4, with no confident D gene call. The bases read TGTGCCAGCAGCGTAGCGGGGAGTGGCCATGAAAAACTGTTTTTT. The resulting protein is CASSVAGSGHEKLFF.